Described below is a single TCR beta chain sequence and its context. Its antigen remains unidentified. The germline CDR1 and CDR2 sequences are SGHDT and YYEEEE. Germline trimming cut 4 bases from V and 4 bases from J; bases unmatched to any gene: 5. This CDR3 is 16 amino acids long. The table came from immunoSEQ multiplex PCR; TCRdb's copy has only in-frame clones and leaves some out. The sample records about 220,000 clones, just over 90% being singletons. This specimen belongs to a study of cytomegalovirus exposure and HLA in healthy donors. General study findings and limits: One later analysis, an examination of the approximately 120 validation repertoires, found that first-cohort TCR clusters tended to co-occur in them.

The chain has TRBV5-6 and TRBJ2-1; 13 bases line up with TRBD2. The clonotype was recovered from a woman aged 18-29 years in good health and CMV-seronegative. The sequenced material came from PBMCs. The CDR3 DNA is TGTGCCAGCAGCAAACCGGGACTAGCGGGGTACAATGAGCAGTTCTTC. As protein: CASSKPGLAGYNEQFF.